This TCR beta chain was sequenced in a study of T cells in narcolepsy. Whole-study context: Patients with NT1 or NT2 and healthy control donors were enrolled.

This table comes from immunoSEQ multiplex PCR, and its TCRdb copy is limited to in-frame clones, with some not included. Among roughly 30,000 clones listed, 65% to 85% were seen once. Broader study findings: No autoreactive T cell clone sequences appeared in some memory CD4+ repertoires. Reportedly, autoreactive clonotypes were serially detected in patients' blood but not controls'.

This clone came up a few times. Its matching antigen is unknown. The receptor was isolated from a human donor in good health. The sequenced sample was memory (CD45RA-) CD4+ T cells from blood.

The CDR3 loop is CASSVGGSYEQYF. The CDR3 DNA follows: TGCGCCAGCAGTGTGGGGGGGTCCTACGAGCAGTACTTC. The V call is TRBV5-1, the J call TRBJ2-7, with 7 bases that match TRBD2. The germline V gene has CDR1 SGHRS and CDR2 YFSETQ. The CDR3 is made up of 13 amino acids. J was trimmed by 1 base and V by 5 bases; bases with no gene match: 3.